These 22 T cell receptor beta chains were sequenced from one sample in a study of regulatory T cells in long-lasting Graves disease. Construction of TCR beta libraries relied on iRepertoire HTBI primers and on Arm-PCR targeting CDR3 regions. Each CDR3 protein is one row after TCRdb ran MiXCR on the multiplex PCR reads. The repertoire holds some 340,000 distinct CDR3 sequences, with roughly 25% as singletons. Time point of the sample: persistent/refractory GD, antithyroid drugs over 5 years with positive TRAb. TCR sequences were obtained from RNA taken from PBMCs. The material was peripheral blood mononuclear cells (PBMCs), obtained when the disease was refractory, from a patient treated with antithyroid drugs. The receptor set was obtained from a woman aged 40-49 years with Graves disease.

The CDR3 DNA reads TGTGCCCTGGGGGTTGGAACCCAAGAGACCCAGTACTTC. It is translated as CALGVGTQETQYF. The chain is built from TRBV7-9 and TRBJ2-5; D possibly matches TRBD1 or TRBD2 (5 bases each). Trimming removed 11 bases at V and 1 base at J, with 14 bases between. Germline loops: CDR1 SEHNR, CDR2 FQNEAQ (reference sequence). The CDR3 length is 13 residues.

This clonotype has more than one count but fewer than ten. The chain carries TRBV5-4 and TRBJ1-2; D ambiguous. V was trimmed by 4 bases and J by 1 base, leaving 14 bases between them. This CDR3 spans 15 amino acids. CDR1 and CDR2 (germline): SGHNT, YYREEE (reference sequence). The CDR3 nucleotides read TGTGCCAGCAGCCTCGGAATAGCAAGTAACTATGGCTACACCTTC. It translates to CASSLGIASNYGYTF.

This clonotype was counted at least ten times. The chain couples TRBV24-1 to TRBJ2-5; 8 positions agree with TRBD2. Germline CDR1 KGHDR, CDR2 SFDVKD. CDR3 length: 16 residues. V was pared by 4 bases and J by 2 bases, with 8 bases of the junction left unmatched. The CDR3 sequence is CATSDLAGGNQETQYF. DNA for the CDR3: TGTGCCACCAGTGACCTGGCGGGAGGTAATCAAGAGACCCAGTACTTC.

This clonotype was observed a handful of times. This sequence joins TRBV5-1 and TRBJ2-7; D is unresolved. Trimming removed 5 bases from V and 1 base from J, with 10 bases in between. Per the germline V gene, CDR1 is SGHRS and CDR2 is YFSETQ. CDR3 size: 13 residues. DNA for the CDR3: TGCGCCAGCAGTTATGGGTTTTCCTACGAGCAGTACTTC. Protein sequence: CASSYGFSYEQYF.

Turning to this clonotype: Since a much larger clone is just one base distant, this may be a read error. The chain is built from TRBV12-3 or TRBV12-4 and TRBJ1-5; D unclear. The germline V and J ends were trimmed by 5 bases and 3 bases, with 11 bases remaining between them. This CDR3 has 14 residues. CDR3 DNA: TGTGCCAGCAGTGCGCAGGCCGTCAATCAGCCCCAGCATTTT. Translation: CASSAQAVNQPQHF.

This clonotype appeared many times. The V gene is TRBV6-5, the J gene TRBJ2-7, with D uncertain. Germline values: CDR1 MNHEY, CDR2 SVGAGI. V lost 0 bases and J lost 1, with 16 bases in between. The length of the CDR3 is 17 residues. CDR3 bases: TGTGCCAGCAGTTACTCTGTTGTAGCCCGCAATTCCTACGAGCAGTACTTC. Its protein product is CASSYSVVARNSYEQYF.

This clonotype was counted many times. The chain has TRBV28 and TRBJ2-7; 7 nucleotides agree with TRBD1. The CDR3 is 12 amino acids. Trimming cost V 6 bases and J 1 base; bases outside gene matches: 0. Looked up from germline, CDR1 is MDHEN and CDR2 is SYDVKM. The CDR3 here is CASRGQSYEQYF. DNA of the CDR3: TGTGCCAGCAGGGGACAGTCCTACGAGCAGTACTTC. Supplemented by reference TRBV28 and TRBJ2-7, the full variable domain reads DVKVTQSSRYLVKRTGEKVFLECVQDMDHENMFWYRQDPGLGLRLIYFSYDVKMKEKGDIPEGYSVSREKKERFSLILESASTNQTSMYLCASRGQSYEQYFGPGTRLTVT.

Only a few counts were recorded for this clonotype. The chain uses TRBV7-2 and TRBJ2-1, with TRBD2 identical over 13 bases. This CDR3 has 15 residues. Per the germline V gene, CDR1 is SGHTA and CDR2 is FQGNSA. The trim removed 6 bases at V and 8 bases at J, leaving 7 bases unmatched. CDR3 sequence: CASSPLAGGPHEQFF. DNA of the CDR3: TGTGCCAGCAGTCCACTAGCGGGAGGGCCACATGAGCAGTTCTTC. Full variable domain (outside the CDR3, taken from reference TRBV7-2 and TRBJ2-1): GAGVSQSPSNKVTEKGKDVELRCDPISGHTALYWYRQSLGQGLEFLIYFQGNSAPDKSGLPSDRFSAERTGGSVSTLTIQRTQQEDSAVYLCASSPLAGGPHEQFFGPGTRLTVL.

V and J are TRBV29-1 and TRBJ2-1, with D tentatively TRBD2 (6 bases). Trimming left V 7 bases short and J 6 bases short, with 13 bases between. The CDR3 covers 12 residues. In germline, CDR1 is SQVTM, CDR2 ANQGSEA. The CDR3 region is CSGSQGGNEQFF. CDR3 DNA: TGCAGCGGTAGCCAGGGAGGCAATGAGCAGTTCTTC.

The chain employs TRBV19 and TRBJ1-2, with no clear D. The CDR3 runs 16 residues. Trimming shortened V by 1 base and J by 3 bases, and 15 bases separated the two germline ends. Germline CDR1 and CDR2: LNHDA and SQIVND (reference sequence). CDR3 coding DNA: TGTGCCAGTAGTATAGCCTACCGGGTCTCTCACTATGGCTACACCTTC. Translating gives CASSIAYRVSHYGYTF.

This clonotype came up a few times. The V and J genes are TRBV20-1 and TRBJ1-1; TRBD1 matches 8 bases. The germline V gene encodes CDR1 DFQATT and CDR2 SNEGSKA (reference sequence). V lost 6 bases to trimming and J lost 7 bases; unmatched junction nucleotides: 4. CDR3 length: 11 residues. The CDR3 bases are TGCAGTGCCCGGGACAGGATTGAAGCTTTCTTT. Encoded protein: CSARDRIEAFF.

This clonotype has only a few counts. This rearrangement joins TRBV27 to TRBJ2-1; no firm D call. Germline assignment: CDR1 MNHEY and CDR2 SMNVEV (reference sequence). The CDR3 loop spans 13 amino acids. V lost 5 bases to trimming and J lost 9 bases, with 14 bases between them. CDR3 in amino acids: CASSLGPTGEQFF. Written as DNA, the CDR3 is TGTGCCAGCAGTCTCGGTCCCACGGGTGAGCAGTTCTTC.

In its sample, this clonotype was seen many times. CDR3 sequence: CSARDRGTGGYEQYF. The DNA for the CDR3 is TGCAGTGCTAGAGATCGGGGGACAGGGGGTTACGAGCAGTACTTC. V and J are TRBV20-1 and TRBJ2-7; 11 nucleotides match TRBD1. With V trimmed by 0 bases and J by 4 bases, 5 bases remained unmatched. CDR3 length: 15 amino acids. Germline loops: CDR1 DFQATT, CDR2 SNEGSKA (reference sequence).

The J gene is TRBJ2-5, the V gene TRBV29-1; D remains unclear. Germline V gives CDR1 SQVTM, CDR2 ANQGSEA. The CDR3 contains 12 residues. Trimming shortened V by 2 bases and J by 0 bases, and 4 bases separated the two germline ends. In nucleotides, the CDR3 is TGCAGCGTTGAATTTTACCAAGAGACCCAGTACTTC. Its protein is CSVEFYQETQYF. Supplemented by reference TRBV29-1 and TRBJ2-5, the full variable domain reads SAVISQKPSRDICQRGTSLTIQCQVDSQVTMMFWYRQQPGQSLTLIATANQGSEATYESGFVIDKFPISRPNLTFSTLTVSNMSPEDSSIYLCSVEFYQETQYFGPGTRLLVL.

This clonotype was seen at least ten times. The chain links TRBV2 to TRBJ1-6, with 8 positions matching TRBD1. CDR3 size: 14 residues. Germline V gives CDR1 SNHLY, CDR2 FYNNEI. V lost 5 bases, J lost 8 bases, and 5 bases stayed unmatched. The DNA for the CDR3 is TGTGCCAGCAGTAGGACAGGGAGAGATTCACCCCTCCACTTT. Protein sequence: CASSRTGRDSPLHF.

The chain carries TRBV10-3 and TRBJ1-2; D is undetermined. Between the trimmed V and J ends, which lost 0 bases and 5 bases, there was a span of 7 bases. Germline-derived CDR1 and CDR2 are ENHRY and SYGVKD. CDR3 length: 13 amino acids. Here the CDR3 reads CAISESSLYGYTF. Here the CDR3 DNA reads TGTGCCATCAGTGAGTCGAGTCTTTATGGCTACACCTTC.

A remark on this clonotype: This could be a read error, since a much larger clone is one nucleotide away. The chain joins TRBV28 to TRBJ1-1, with D possibly TRBD1 on 6 matching bases. This CDR3 is 14 amino acids long. Germline V lookup: CDR1 MDHEN, CDR2 SYDVKM. The CDR3 protein is CVSSGIRGVAEAFF. The CDR3 DNA reads TGTGTCAGCAGTGGGATCAGGGGAGTCGCTGAAGCTTTCTTT.

Points on this clonotype: A much larger clone sits a single nucleotide away, making a read error possible. The conserved phenylalanine or tryptophan normally closing the CDR3 is absent here, so this likely arose from a read error. This chain uses TRBV12-3 or TRBV12-4 with TRBJ2-7; D unclear. The CDR3 has 14 amino acids. V lost 3 bases, J lost 0 bases, and 9 bases lay in between. In nucleotides, the CDR3 is TGTGCCAGCAGTTTTGGGCGAAACTCCTACGAGCAGTACCTC. It is translated as CASSFGRNSYEQYL.

In this sample, this clonotype turned up many times. The rearrangement uses TRBV19 and TRBJ1-1; D is undetermined. CDR3 length equals 13 residues. Germline V gives CDR1 LNHDA, CDR2 SQIVND (reference sequence). The ends were cut back, 5 bases at V and 0 bases at J, with 7 bases in the middle. This CDR3 reads CASSPVVNTEAFF. In nucleotides, the CDR3 is TGTGCCAGTAGTCCCGTCGTGAACACTGAAGCTTTCTTT. Full variable domain (outside the CDR3, taken from reference TRBV19 and TRBJ1-1): DGGITQSPKYLFRKEGQNVTLSCEQNLNHDAMYWYRQDPGQGLRLIYYSQIVNDFQKGDIAEGYSVSREKKESFPLTVTSAQKNPTAFYLCASSPVVNTEAFFGQGTRLTVV.

The rearrangement links TRBV5-1 to TRBJ2-7; no clear D gene. The CDR3 is made up of 17 amino acids. V was shortened by 1 base and J by 2 bases, with 19 bases between the two germline ends. From germline, CDR1 is SGHRS and CDR2 YFSETQ. This CDR3 reads CASSLLPSWHRPYEQYF. CDR3 coding DNA: TGCGCCAGCAGCTTGTTGCCCTCGTGGCACCGGCCCTACGAGCAGTACTTC.

This clonotype was recorded many times. The gene calls are TRBV12-3 or TRBV12-4 and TRBJ1-5; tentatively, D is TRBD1 (6 bases). Trimming left V 9 bases short and J 1 base short, with 10 bases between. This CDR3 comprises 13 residues. The CDR3 nucleotides are TGTGCCAGTAAAGGACAGAGCAATCAGCCCCAGCATTTT. Encoded protein: CASKGQSNQPQHF.

This clonotype was found many times. The rearrangement links TRBV20-1 to TRBJ1-6; a weak D match, TRBD1 (5 bases). The CDR3 extends over 18 amino acids. Germline V gene data show CDR1 as DFQATT and CDR2 as SNEGSKA (reference sequence). Trimming took 0 bases from V and 4 from J, leaving 19 bases between them. The CDR3 region has the DNA TGCAGTGCTAGAGATATGTCTCGCGGGGCTTTGTATAATTCACCCCTCCACTTT. Residues: CSARDMSRGALYNSPLHF.